The following is a T cell receptor beta chain sequence with its context. This sample is drawn from a study of blood T cell repertoires in COVID-19. Study details: COVID-19 samples, acute and convalescent, were from the United States, Italy and Spain. The cDNA or gDNA used as material had been derived from T cells, B-cell-depleted T cells, or PBMCs.

Under the authors' procedure: Amplifying reference gene primers gave estimates of nucleated cell counts. Measured with immunoSEQ multiplex PCR; TCRdb has only the in-frame clones, and not every one. V and J calls and clone size are those listed in that table; D and trimming were worked out from the DNA. The table records 200,000 to 300,000 clones, 86% of them present only once. The CDR3 loop spans 14 amino acids. Germline V lookup: CDR1 MNHEY, CDR2 SVGAGI. Deletions cut 2 bases from V and 2 bases from J, with 9 bases between. The TCR sequence derives from a man aged 30 to 45 with active or convalescent COVID-19. This sequence joins TRBV6-5 and TRBJ1-1; D uncertain. The sample was peripheral blood. CDR3 amino acids: CASSYLGGNTEAFF. The CDR3, as DNA: TGTGCCAGCAGTTACCTAGGCGGAAACACTGAAGCTTTCTTT.